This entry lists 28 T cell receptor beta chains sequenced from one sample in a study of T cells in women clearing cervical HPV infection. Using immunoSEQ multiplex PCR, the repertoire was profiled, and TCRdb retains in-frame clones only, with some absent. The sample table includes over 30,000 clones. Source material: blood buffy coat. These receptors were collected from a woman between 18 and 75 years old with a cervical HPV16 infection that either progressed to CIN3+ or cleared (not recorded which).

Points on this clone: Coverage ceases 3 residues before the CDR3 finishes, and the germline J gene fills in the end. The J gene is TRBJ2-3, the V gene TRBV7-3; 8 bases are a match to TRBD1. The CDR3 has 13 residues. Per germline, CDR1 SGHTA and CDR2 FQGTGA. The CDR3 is CASSYGQGETQYF. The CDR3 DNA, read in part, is TGTGCCAGCAGCTACGGACAGGGAGAGACG.

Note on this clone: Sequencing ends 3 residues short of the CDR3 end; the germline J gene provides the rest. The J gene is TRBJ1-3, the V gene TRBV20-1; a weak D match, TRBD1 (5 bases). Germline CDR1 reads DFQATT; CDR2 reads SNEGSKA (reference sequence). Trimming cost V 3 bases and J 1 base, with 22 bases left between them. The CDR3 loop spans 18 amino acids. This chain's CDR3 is CSARGRIRGKLSGNTIYF. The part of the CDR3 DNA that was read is TGCAGTGCTAGGGGGCGTATAAGGGGAAAGCTTTCTGGAAACACC.

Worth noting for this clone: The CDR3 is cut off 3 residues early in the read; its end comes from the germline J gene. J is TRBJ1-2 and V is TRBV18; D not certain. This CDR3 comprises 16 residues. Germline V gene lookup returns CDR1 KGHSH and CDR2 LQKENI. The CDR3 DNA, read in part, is TGTGCCAGCTCACTACCTAGCGGCGAATCCTACAATGAC. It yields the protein CASSLPSGESYND. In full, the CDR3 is CASSLPSGESYNDYTF.

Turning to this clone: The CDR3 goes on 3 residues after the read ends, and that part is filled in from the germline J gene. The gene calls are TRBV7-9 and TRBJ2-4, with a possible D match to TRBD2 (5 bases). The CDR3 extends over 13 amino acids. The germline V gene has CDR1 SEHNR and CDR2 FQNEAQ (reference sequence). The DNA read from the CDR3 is TGTGCCAGCAGCTTATATGAGGGCTTTGGT. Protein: CASSLYEGFG. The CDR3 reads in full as CASSLYEGFGQYF.

CDR3: CASSTSGSTYEQYF. The covered CDR3 bases are TGTGCCAGCAGCACTAGCGGGAGCACCTACGAG. The chain combines TRBV9 with TRBJ2-7, with 11 bases lining up with TRBD2. With the read ending 3 residues before the CDR3 end, the germline J gene is used to fill in that end. There are 14 residues in the CDR3. V lost 4 bases and J lost 2; bases outside the gene matches: 2. The V gene's germline CDR1 is SGDLS and CDR2 YYNGEE.

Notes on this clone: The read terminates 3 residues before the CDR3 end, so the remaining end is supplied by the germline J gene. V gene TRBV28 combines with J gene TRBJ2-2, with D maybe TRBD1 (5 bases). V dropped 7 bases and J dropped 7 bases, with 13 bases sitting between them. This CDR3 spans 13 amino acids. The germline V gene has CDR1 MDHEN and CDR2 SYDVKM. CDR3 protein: CASIKGRDGELFF. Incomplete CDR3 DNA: TGTGCCAGCATCAAGGGGCGCGACGGGGAG.

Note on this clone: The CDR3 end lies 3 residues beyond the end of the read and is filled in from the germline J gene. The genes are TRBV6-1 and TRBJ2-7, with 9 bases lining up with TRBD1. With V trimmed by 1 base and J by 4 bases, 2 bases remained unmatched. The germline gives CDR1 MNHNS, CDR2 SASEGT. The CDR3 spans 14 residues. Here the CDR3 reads CASSEGTGVYEQYF. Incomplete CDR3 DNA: TGTGCCAGCAGTGAAGGGACAGGGGTGTACGAG.

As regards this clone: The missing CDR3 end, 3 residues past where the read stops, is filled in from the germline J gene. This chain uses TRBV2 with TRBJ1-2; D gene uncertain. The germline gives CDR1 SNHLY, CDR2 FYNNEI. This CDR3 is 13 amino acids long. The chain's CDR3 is CASSEARSNDYTF. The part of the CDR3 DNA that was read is TGTGCCAGCAGTGAAGCGCGGAGCAACGAC.

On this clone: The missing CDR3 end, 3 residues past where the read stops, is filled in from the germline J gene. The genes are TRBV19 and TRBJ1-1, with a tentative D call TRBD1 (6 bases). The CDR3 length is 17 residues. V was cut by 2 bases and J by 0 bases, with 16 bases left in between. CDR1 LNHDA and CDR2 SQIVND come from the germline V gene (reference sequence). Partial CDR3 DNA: TGTGCCAGTAGTATACTTTCGCAGGGGCGGATGAACACTGAA. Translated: CASSILSQGRMNTE. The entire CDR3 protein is CASSILSQGRMNTEAFF. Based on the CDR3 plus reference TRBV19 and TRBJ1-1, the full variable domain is DGGITQSPKYLFRKEGQNVTLSCEQNLNHDAMYWYRQDPGQGLRLIYYSQIVNDFQKGDIAEGYSVSREKKESFPLTVTSAQKNPTAFYLCASSILSQGRMNTEAFFGQGTRLTVV.

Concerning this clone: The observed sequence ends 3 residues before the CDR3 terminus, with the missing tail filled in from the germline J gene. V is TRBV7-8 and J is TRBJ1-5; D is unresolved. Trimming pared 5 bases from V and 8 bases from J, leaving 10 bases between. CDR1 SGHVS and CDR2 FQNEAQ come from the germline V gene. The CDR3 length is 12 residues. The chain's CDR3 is CASSKDREPQHF. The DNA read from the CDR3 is TGTGCCAGCAGCAAAGACCGGGAGCCC.

The CDR3 spells CASSRGGENDYTF. The covered CDR3 bases are TGTGCCAGTAGTCGGGGGGGTGAGAATGAC. The chain links TRBV19 to TRBJ1-2, with D possibly being TRBD1 (5 bases). The CDR3 end is not reached by the read, which stops 3 residues before it; the germline J gene fills it in. Looked up from germline, CDR1 is LNHDA and CDR2 is SQIVND (reference sequence). This CDR3 region has 13 residues.

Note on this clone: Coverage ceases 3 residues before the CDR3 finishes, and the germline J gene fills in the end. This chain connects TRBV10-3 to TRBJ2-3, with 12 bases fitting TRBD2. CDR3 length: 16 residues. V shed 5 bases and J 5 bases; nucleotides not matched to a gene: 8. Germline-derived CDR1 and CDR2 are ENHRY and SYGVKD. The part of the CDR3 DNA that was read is TGTGCCATCAGTCCCGGACTAGCGGGGTTTGGAGATACG. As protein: CAISPGLAGFGDT. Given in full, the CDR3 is CAISPGLAGFGDTQYF.

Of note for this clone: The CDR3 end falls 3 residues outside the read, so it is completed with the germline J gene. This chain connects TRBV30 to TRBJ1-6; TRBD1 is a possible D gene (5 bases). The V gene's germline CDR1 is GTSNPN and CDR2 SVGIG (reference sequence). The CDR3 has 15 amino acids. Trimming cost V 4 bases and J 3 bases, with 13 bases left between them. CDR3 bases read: TGTGCCTGGACCTTGGAGGGGAACTATAATTCACCC. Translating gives CAWTLEGNYNSP. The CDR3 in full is CAWTLEGNYNSPLHF.

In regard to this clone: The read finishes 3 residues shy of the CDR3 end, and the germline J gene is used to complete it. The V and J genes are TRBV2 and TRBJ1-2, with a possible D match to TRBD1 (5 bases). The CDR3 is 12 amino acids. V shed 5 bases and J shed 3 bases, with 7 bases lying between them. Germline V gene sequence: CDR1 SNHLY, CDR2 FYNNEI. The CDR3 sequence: CASSSGYYGYTF. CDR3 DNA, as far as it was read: TGTGCCAGCAGTTCAGGGTACTATGGC.

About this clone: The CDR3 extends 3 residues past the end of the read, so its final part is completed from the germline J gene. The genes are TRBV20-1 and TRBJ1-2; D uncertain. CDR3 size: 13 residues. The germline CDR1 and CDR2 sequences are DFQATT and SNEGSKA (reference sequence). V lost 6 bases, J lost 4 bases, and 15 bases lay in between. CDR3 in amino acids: CSAAVGFGYGYTF. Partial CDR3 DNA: TGCAGTGCCGCTGTCGGGTTTGGCTATGGC.

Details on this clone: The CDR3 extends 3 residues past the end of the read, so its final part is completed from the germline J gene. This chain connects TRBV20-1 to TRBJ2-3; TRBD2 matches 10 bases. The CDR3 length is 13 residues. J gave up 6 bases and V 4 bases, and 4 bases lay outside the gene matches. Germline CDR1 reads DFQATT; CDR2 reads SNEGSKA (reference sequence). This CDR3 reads CSAISGGPDTQYF. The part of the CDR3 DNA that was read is TGCAGTGCTATTAGCGGGGGGCCGGATACG.

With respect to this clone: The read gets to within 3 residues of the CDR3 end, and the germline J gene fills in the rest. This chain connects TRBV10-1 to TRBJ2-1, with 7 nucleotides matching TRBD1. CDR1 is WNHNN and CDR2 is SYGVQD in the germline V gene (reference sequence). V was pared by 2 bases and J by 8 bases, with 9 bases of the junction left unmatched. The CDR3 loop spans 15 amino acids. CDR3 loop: CASSERQGGKDEQFF. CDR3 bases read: TGCGCCAGCAGTGAGAGACAGGGTGGAAAGGATGAG.

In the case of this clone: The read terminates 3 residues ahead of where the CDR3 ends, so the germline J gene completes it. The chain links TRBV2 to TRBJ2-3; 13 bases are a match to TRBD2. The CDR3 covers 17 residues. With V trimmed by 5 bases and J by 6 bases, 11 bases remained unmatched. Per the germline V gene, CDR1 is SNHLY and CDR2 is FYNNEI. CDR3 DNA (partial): TGTGCCAGCAGTTTTACCACTAGCGGGGGGGCAGGTGATACG. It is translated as CASSFTTSGGAGDT. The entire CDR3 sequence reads CASSFTTSGGAGDTQYF.

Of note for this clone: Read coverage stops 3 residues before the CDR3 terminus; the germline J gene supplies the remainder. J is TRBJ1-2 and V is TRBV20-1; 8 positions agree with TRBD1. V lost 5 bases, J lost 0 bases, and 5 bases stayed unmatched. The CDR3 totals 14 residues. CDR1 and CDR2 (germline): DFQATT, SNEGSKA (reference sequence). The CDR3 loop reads CSASDRGANYGYTF. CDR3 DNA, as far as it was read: TGCAGTGCTTCCGACAGGGGAGCTAACTATGGC.

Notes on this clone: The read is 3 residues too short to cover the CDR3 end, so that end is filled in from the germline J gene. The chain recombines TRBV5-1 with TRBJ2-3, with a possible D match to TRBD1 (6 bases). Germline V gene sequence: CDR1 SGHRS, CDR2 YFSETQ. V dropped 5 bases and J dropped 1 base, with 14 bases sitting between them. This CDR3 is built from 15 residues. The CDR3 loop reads CASRAGAEGTDTQYF. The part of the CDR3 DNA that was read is TGCGCCAGCAGAGCAGGGGCGGAGGGCACAGATACG.

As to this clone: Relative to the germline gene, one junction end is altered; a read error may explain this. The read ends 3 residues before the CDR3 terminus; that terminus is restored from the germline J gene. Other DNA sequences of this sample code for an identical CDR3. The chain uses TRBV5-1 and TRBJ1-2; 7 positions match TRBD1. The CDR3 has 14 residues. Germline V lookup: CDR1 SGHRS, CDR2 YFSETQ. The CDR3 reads CASSPWDSDYGYTF. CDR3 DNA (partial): TGCGCCAGCAGCCCCTGGGACAGTGACTATGGG.

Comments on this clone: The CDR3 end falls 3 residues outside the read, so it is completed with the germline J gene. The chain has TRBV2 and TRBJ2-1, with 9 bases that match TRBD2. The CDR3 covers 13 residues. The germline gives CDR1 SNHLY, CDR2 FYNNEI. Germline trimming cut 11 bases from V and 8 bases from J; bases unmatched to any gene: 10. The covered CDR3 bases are TGTGCCGGAAGACTAGCGGTGAGCCATGAG. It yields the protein CAGRLAVSHE. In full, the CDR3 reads CAGRLAVSHEQFF.

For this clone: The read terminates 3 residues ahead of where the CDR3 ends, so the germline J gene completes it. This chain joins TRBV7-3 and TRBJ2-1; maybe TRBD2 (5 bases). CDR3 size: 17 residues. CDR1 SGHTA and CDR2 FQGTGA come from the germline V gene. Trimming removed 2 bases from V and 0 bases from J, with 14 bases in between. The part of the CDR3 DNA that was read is TGTGCCAGCAGCTTAGTCGGGCGGGTGAGCTCCTACAATGAG. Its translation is CASSLVGRVSSYNE. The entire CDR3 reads CASSLVGRVSSYNEQFF.

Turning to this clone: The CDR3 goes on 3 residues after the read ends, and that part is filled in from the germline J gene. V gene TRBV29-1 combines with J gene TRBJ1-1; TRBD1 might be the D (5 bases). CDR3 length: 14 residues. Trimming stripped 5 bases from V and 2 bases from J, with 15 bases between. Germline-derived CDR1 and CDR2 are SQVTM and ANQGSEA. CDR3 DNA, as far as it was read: TGCAGCGTTCTCCAGGGATTCATAAACACTGAA. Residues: CSVLQGFINTE. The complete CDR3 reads CSVLQGFINTEAFF.

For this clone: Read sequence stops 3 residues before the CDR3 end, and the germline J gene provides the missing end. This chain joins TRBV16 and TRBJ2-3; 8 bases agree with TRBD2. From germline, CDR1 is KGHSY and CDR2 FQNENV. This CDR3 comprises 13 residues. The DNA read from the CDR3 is TGTGCCAGCAGCCAATTCGAGCGGGAGACG. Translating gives CASSQFERET. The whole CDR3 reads CASSQFERETQYF.

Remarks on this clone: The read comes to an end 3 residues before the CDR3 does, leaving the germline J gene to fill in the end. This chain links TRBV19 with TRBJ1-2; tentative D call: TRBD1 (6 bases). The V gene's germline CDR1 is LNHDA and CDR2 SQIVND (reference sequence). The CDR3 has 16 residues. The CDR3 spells CASSIDLGAGDRGYTF. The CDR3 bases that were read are TGTGCCAGTAGTATAGATCTGGGCGCAGGGGATCGCGGC.

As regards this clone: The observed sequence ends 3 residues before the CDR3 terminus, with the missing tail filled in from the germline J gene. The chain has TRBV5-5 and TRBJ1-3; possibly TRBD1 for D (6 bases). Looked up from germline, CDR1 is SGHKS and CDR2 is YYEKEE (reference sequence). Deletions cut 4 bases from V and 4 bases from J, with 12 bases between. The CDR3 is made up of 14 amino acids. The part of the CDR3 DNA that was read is TGTGCCAGCAGCGCTGCCGGGACAGGAAACACC. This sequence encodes CASSAAGTGNT. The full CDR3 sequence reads CASSAAGTGNTIYF. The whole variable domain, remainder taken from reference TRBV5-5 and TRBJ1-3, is DAGVTQSPTHLIKTRGQQVTLRCSPISGHKSVSWYQQVLGQGPQFIFQYYEKEERGRGNFPDRFSARQFPNYSSELNVNALLLGDSALYLCASSAAGTGNTIYFGEGSWLTVV.

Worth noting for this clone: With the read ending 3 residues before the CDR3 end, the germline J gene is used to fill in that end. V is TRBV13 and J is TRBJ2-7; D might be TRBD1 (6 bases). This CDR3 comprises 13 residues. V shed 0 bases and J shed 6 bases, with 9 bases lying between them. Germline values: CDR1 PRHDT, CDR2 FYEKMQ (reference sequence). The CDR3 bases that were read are TGTGCCAGCAGCTTAGGGGGGGCGAGCGAG. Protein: CASSLGGASE. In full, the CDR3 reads CASSLGGASEQYF.